This entry is about one T cell receptor (beta chain). Antigen specificity is unknown. The data originate from a study of cytomegalovirus exposure and HLA in healthy donors. Use of 60 Vbeta and 13 Jbeta primers characterized the PCR. Repertoires were generated with immunoSEQ multiplex PCR, while TCRdb's copy carries only in-frame clones and drops some. This table has fewer than 95,000 clones, around 75% appearing once. The study, taken as a whole, reports: Fewer N-insertions than the roughly 670-donor mean were reportedly shown by an Asian-associated ancestry cluster in a later analysis. The study found most TCR sequences rare, yet found some public TCRs in many donors.

CDR3 length: 13 amino acids. Germline lookup yields CDR1 SEHNR and CDR2 FQNEAQ (reference sequence). V shed 1 base and J shed 7 bases, with 10 bases lying between them. The chain recombines TRBV7-9 with TRBJ1-1; D is unresolved. Sequenced: PBMCs. This sequence originates from a man aged 40-55 years in good health and CMV-seronegative. The CDR3, as DNA: TGTGCCAGCAGCTTAGGGGAAGGGAGTGAAGCTTTCTTT. It yields the protein CASSLGEGSEAFF.